Listed here are 5 T cell receptor beta chains from one sample, sequenced in a study of blood T cells in healthy people across ages. A second PCR of 7 to 11 cycles used a sample-barcoded 5' primer and a J-beta primer mix. TCRdb analysed the 5' RACE reads with MiXCR anew, one entry per CDR3 protein. The sample includes about 1.6 million distinct CDR3 sequences, about 31% of them seen just once. Sequenced input: blood. The origin of the receptors is a woman in her 30s in good health.

Here the CDR3 DNA reads TGCGCCAGCACCCAACTCGTCCCCGGGGGACAGGGGAGCTCGTGGTATGGCTACACCTTC. As protein: CASTQLVPGGQGSSWYGYTF. The chain couples TRBV5-1 to TRBJ1-2, with 10 bases lining up with TRBD1. Trimming at V came to 6 bases and at J to 5 bases, leaving 25 bases not matched to a gene. The CDR3 loop spans 20 amino acids. From germline, CDR1 is SGHRS and CDR2 YFSETQ.

Here the CDR3 DNA reads TGCGCCAGCAGCTTGGAGACGCGTCCCGGCAATGAGCAGTTCTTC. It encodes CASSLETRPGNEQFF. This chain links TRBV5-1 with TRBJ2-1; no clear D. Trimming took 0 bases from V and 6 from J, leaving 13 bases between them. The V gene's germline CDR1 is SGHRS and CDR2 YFSETQ. This CDR3 has 15 residues.

This clonotype turned up a few times. The J gene is TRBJ2-7, the V gene TRBV20-1; 9 positions agree with TRBD2. The germline V gene has CDR1 DFQATT and CDR2 SNEGSKA (reference sequence). The CDR3 is 16 residues long. J lost 3 bases, V lost 1 base, and 10 bases had no gene match. The DNA for the CDR3 is TGCAGTGCTAGAGGAGAGAGTAGCGGGAGATTCTACGAGCAGTACTTC. Residues: CSARGESSGRFYEQYF.

The chain recombines TRBV3-1 with TRBJ2-5; D not certain. The CDR3 has 15 amino acids. Trimming removed 4 bases at V and 1 base at J, with 13 bases between. The germline V gene has CDR1 LGHDT and CDR2 YNNKEL (reference sequence). The CDR3 reads CASSPGRRLQETQYF. CDR3 in DNA: TGTGCCAGCAGCCCCGGACGGAGACTCCAAGAGACCCAGTACTTC.

This clonotype was seen many times. An end of the junction differs from the germline gene, which may be a read error. The CDR3 protein is CASSQGGGPYEQYF. The CDR3 nucleotides are TGCGCCAGCAGCCAAGGCGGGGGACCCTACGAGCAGTACTTC. The genes are TRBV3-1 and TRBJ2-7, with 7 bases that match TRBD2. The CDR3 totals 14 residues. Per the germline V gene, CDR1 is LGHDT and CDR2 is YNNKEL (reference sequence).